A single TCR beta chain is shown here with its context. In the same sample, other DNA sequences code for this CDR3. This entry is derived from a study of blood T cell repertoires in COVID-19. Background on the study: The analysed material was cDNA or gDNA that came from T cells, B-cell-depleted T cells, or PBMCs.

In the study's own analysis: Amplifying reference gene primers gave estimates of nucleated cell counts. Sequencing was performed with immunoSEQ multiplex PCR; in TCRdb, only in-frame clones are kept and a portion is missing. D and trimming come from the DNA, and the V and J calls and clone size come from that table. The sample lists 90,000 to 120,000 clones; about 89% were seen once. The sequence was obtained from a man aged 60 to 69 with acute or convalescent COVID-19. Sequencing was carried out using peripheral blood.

The CDR3 sequence: CASSQEAGNEQFF. In DNA form, the CDR3 reads TGTGCCAGCAGCCAAGAGGCGGGGAATGAGCAGTTCTTC. The chain couples TRBV14 to TRBJ2-1, with D tentatively TRBD2 (6 bases). Per the germline V gene, CDR1 is SGHDN and CDR2 is FVKESK. This CDR3 has 13 amino acids. Trimming cost V 0 bases and J 7 bases, with 7 bases left between them.